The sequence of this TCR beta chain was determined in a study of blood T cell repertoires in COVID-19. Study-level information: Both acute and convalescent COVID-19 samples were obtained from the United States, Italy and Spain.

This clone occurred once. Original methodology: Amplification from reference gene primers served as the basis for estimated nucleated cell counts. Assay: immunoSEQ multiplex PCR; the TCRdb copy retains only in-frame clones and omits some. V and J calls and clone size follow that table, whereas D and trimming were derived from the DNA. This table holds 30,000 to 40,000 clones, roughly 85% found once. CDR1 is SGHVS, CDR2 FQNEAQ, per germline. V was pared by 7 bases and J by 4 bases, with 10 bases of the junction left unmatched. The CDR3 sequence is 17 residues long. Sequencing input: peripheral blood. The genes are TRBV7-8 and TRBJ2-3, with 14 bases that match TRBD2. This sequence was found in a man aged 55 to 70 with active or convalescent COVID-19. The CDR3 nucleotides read TGTGCCAGCACTATTGGACTAGCGGGAGGTAGTCCAGATACGCAGTATTTT. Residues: CASTIGLAGGSPDTQYF.